The source of this TCR beta chain is a study of CD8+ T cells in alopecia areata. Whole-study results and caveats: Resident alphabeta T-cell populations of normal skin are likewise subject to sequencing in scalp samples. An increase in clonality over normal scalp was evident in lesional scalp, especially alopecia totalis/universalis.

V gave up 6 bases and J gave up 3 bases, with 12 bases separating them. CDR1 and CDR2 (germline): SQVTM, ANQGSEA. The CDR3 extends over 12 amino acids. cDNA prepared by RNA extraction and subsequent reverse transcription served as the template for sequencing. Clones were sequenced by immunoSEQ multiplex PCR, and TCRdb holds only the in-frame ones, with some missing. Counted here are about 200,000 clones, approximately 60% occurring once; the ten biggest clones make up 3% to 4%. Worth noting for this clone: Antigen unknown.

This sample's treatment: oral pan-JAK inhibitor, 5-10 mg twice daily. This clonotype was obtained from a human donor with alopecia areata. The V gene is TRBV29-1, the J gene TRBJ2-7; no definite D call. Sequencing was performed on CD4+ T cells sorted from blood, taken at week 4, from a patient treated with tofacitinib. The CDR3 DNA is TGCAGCGTACTGGAAAAACTCTACGAGCAGTACTTC. Translation gives CSVLEKLYEQYF.